One and the same sample provided the 21 T cell receptor beta chains below, sequenced in a study of shared clonotypes between healthy human individuals. Sequencing was performed with immunoSEQ multiplex PCR; in TCRdb, only in-frame clones are kept and a portion is missing. This sample yields millions of clones, of which around nine tenths are seen a single time; 0.14% belongs to the top ten. Sequenced input: naive CD4+ T cells sorted from blood. Stated subset: CD45RA+ positively selected. These receptors were obtained from a man between 18 and 29 years old in good health.

This clone was picked up one time. Other DNA sequences in the sample encode the same CDR3. The chain couples TRBV5-1 to TRBJ1-6; D uncertain. The CDR3 consists of 16 residues. The germline V gene encodes CDR1 SGHRS and CDR2 YFSETQ. V was cut by 2 bases and J by 0 bases, with 9 bases left in between. In DNA, the CDR3 is TGCGCCAGCAGCTTCGGAGGGAGCTCCTATAATTCACCCCTCCACTTT. It translates to CASSFGGSSYNSPLHF. Combining the CDR3 with reference TRBV5-1 and TRBJ1-6 gives the whole variable domain KAGVTQTPRYLIKTRGQQVTLSCSPISGHRSVSWYQQTPGQGLQFLFEYFSETQRNKGNFPGRFSGRQFSNSRSEMNVSTLELGDSALYLCASSFGGSSYNSPLHFGNGTRLTVT.

The genes are TRBV19 and TRBJ2-1, with 10 positions matching TRBD1. V lost 6 bases and J lost 7; bases outside the gene matches: 12. The CDR3 spans 16 residues. Germline values: CDR1 LNHDA, CDR2 SQIVND (reference sequence). The DNA for the CDR3 is TGTGCCAGTAGATCGCCCGGGACAGGGGTTATGAATGAGCAGTTCTTC. This encodes CASRSPGTGVMNEQFF.

The chain is built from TRBV18 and TRBJ2-3, with 7 positions matching TRBD2. CDR3 length equals 15 residues. CDR1 is KGHSH, CDR2 LQKENI, per germline. V lost 2 bases, J lost 6 bases, and 8 bases stayed unmatched. CDR3 nucleotides: TGTGCCAGCTCACCATACGCGGGAGTTGGGGATACGCAGTATTTT. Protein product: CASSPYAGVGDTQYF.

CDR3 bases: TGCGCCAGCAGCCAAGATGGGAGGGCGGATGAGCAGTTCTTC. Protein sequence: CASSQDGRADEQFF. The V and J genes are TRBV4-3 and TRBJ2-1, with 7 nucleotides matching TRBD2. With V trimmed by 0 bases and J by 8 bases, 4 bases remained unmatched. This CDR3 has 14 residues. The germline V gene has CDR1 LGHNA and CDR2 YSLEER.

CDR3 in amino acids: CASSPRGSLGTDTQYF. The CDR3 DNA reads as TGTGCCAGCAGCCCCCGCGGGAGTTTAGGCACAGATACGCAGTATTTT. This chain joins TRBV7-9 and TRBJ2-3; 7 bases line up with TRBD2. The CDR3 extends over 16 amino acids. Per germline, CDR1 SEHNR and CDR2 FQNEAQ (reference sequence). Trimming at V came to 5 bases and at J to 1 base, leaving 9 bases not matched to a gene.

The V and J genes are TRBV4-1 and TRBJ1-5; possibly TRBD1 for D (6 bases). This CDR3 region has 16 residues. The germline V gene has CDR1 MGHRA and CDR2 YSYEKL. Trimming shortened V by 0 bases and J by 6 bases, and 15 bases separated the two germline ends. For the CDR3, the DNA is TGCGCCAGCAGCCAAGATCAGGTAGGGGGGACTCAGCCCCAGCATTTT. Protein sequence: CASSQDQVGGTQPQHF.

This clone was counted only a few times. Other DNA sequences in this sample translate to the same CDR3. The V and J genes are TRBV18 and TRBJ1-3, with no clear D. Germline-derived CDR1 and CDR2 are KGHSH and LQKENI. The CDR3 consists of 13 residues. The V end was cut by 2 bases, the J end by 3 bases, with 5 bases between. The CDR3 reads CASSPGDGNTIYF. The CDR3 DNA is TGTGCCAGCTCACCAGGGGATGGAAACACCATATATTTT.

A remark on this clone: This same CDR3 is encoded by further DNA sequences in the sample. This chain joins TRBV5-1 and TRBJ1-5; TRBD1 is a possible D gene (5 bases). This CDR3 region has 15 residues. Germline lookup yields CDR1 SGHRS and CDR2 YFSETQ. Trimming removed 0 bases at V and 4 bases at J, with 11 bases between. In nucleotides, the CDR3 is TGCGCCAGCAGCTTGGAGGGGTTGGCAAATCAGCCCCAGCATTTT. This translates into CASSLEGLANQPQHF.

The chain couples TRBV5-1 to TRBJ1-6; a possible D gene is TRBD1 (6 bases). Trimming cost V 0 bases and J 7 bases, with 11 bases left between them. The CDR3 totals 15 residues. Germline-derived CDR1 and CDR2 are SGHRS and YFSETQ. CDR3 nucleotide sequence: TGCGCCAGCAGCTTGGCCGCAGGGGACAATTCACCCCTCCACTTT. Its translation: CASSLAAGDNSPLHF. The whole variable domain, remainder taken from reference TRBV5-1 and TRBJ1-6, is KAGVTQTPRYLIKTRGQQVTLSCSPISGHRSVSWYQQTPGQGLQFLFEYFSETQRNKGNFPGRFSGRQFSNSRSEMNVSTLELGDSALYLCASSLAAGDNSPLHFGNGTRLTVT.

The V call is TRBV7-9, the J call TRBJ1-2, with TRBD1 identical over 9 bases. Germline loops: CDR1 SEHNR, CDR2 FQNEAQ (reference sequence). V lost 5 bases to trimming and J lost 8 bases; unmatched junction nucleotides: 6. The CDR3 spans 13 residues. The CDR3 protein is CASSGTGIDGYTF. Written as DNA, the CDR3 is TGTGCCAGCAGCGGGACAGGGATCGACGGCTACACCTTC.

The chain recombines TRBV7-2 with TRBJ2-2, with D perhaps TRBD1 (6 bases). Germline CDR1 reads SGHTA; CDR2 reads FQGNSA. This CDR3 is built from 13 residues. V was shortened by 7 bases and J by 5 bases, with 11 bases between the two germline ends. CDR3 coding DNA: TGTGCCAGCACCCAAAGGGGGACCGGGGAGCTGTTTTTT. Its translation is CASTQRGTGELFF.

This clone appeared once. V usage is TRBV5-6 and J usage is TRBJ2-3, with TRBD2 identical over 12 bases. Trimming cost V 3 bases and J 8 bases; bases outside gene matches: 10. The length of the CDR3 is 16 residues. The germline V gene has CDR1 SGHDT and CDR2 YYEEEE. CDR3 residues: CASSWETSGSRITQYF. The CDR3 DNA follows: TGTGCCAGCAGCTGGGAGACTAGCGGGAGCCGCATTACGCAGTATTTT.

This chain connects TRBV7-2 to TRBJ2-7; D ambiguous. CDR3 length: 15 amino acids. The germline V gene has CDR1 SGHTA and CDR2 FQGNSA. V lost 2 bases and J 0 bases, leaving 11 bases between the germline ends. Here the CDR3 DNA reads TGTGCCAGCAGCTTACTTCGGATGGGCTCCTACGAGCAGTACTTC. Encoded protein: CASSLLRMGSYEQYF.

Note on this clone: This sample also contains other DNA sequences that code for the same CDR3. The chain recombines TRBV7-3 with TRBJ2-5, with 10 nucleotides matching TRBD2. V dropped 0 bases and J dropped 2; count of bases not matched to a gene: 3. Per germline, CDR1 SGHTA and CDR2 FQGTGA. The CDR3 has 16 amino acids. The CDR3 DNA reads TGTGCCAGCAGCTTAACTCCTAGCGGGGGACAAGAGACCCAGTACTTC. It codes for CASSLTPSGGQETQYF.

This chain uses TRBV9 with TRBJ2-7, with 12 bases matching TRBD2. Germline V gene sequence: CDR1 SGDLS, CDR2 YYNGEE. The CDR3 runs 16 residues. V lost 4 bases to trimming and J lost 2 bases; unmatched junction nucleotides: 7. The CDR3 sequence is CASSSGLAGPPYEQYF. CDR3 coding DNA: TGTGCCAGCAGCAGTGGACTAGCGGGACCTCCCTACGAGCAGTACTTC.

The J gene is TRBJ2-7, the V gene TRBV5-5, with 7 nucleotides matching TRBD1. The CDR3 has 14 amino acids. Trimming removed 4 bases from V and 2 bases from J; junction bases left unmatched: 6. Germline V CDR1 and CDR2: SGHKS, YYEKEE (reference sequence). The CDR3 loop reads CASSRTGITYEQYF. The CDR3 DNA reads TGTGCCAGCAGCAGGACAGGAATTACCTACGAGCAGTACTTC.

The V and J genes are TRBV5-4 and TRBJ2-5; 7 positions match TRBD2. The CDR3 covers 14 residues. J lost 5 bases, V lost 5 bases, and 9 bases had no gene match. Germline V gives CDR1 SGHNT, CDR2 YYREEE (reference sequence). The CDR3 DNA is TGTGCCAGCAGGATTAATCGGGGGGAGGAGACCCAGTACTTC. Translated, it gives CASRINRGEETQYF.

The chain has TRBV30 and TRBJ1-2, with D perhaps matching TRBD1 (5 bases). Germline CDR1 reads GTSNPN; CDR2 reads SVGIG (reference sequence). The CDR3 is made up of 12 amino acids. V was trimmed by 7 bases and J by 1 base, leaving 10 bases between them. The CDR3 DNA reads as TGTGCCTACAAACAGGATAACTATGGCTACACCTTC. It is translated as CAYKQDNYGYTF.

CDR3 amino acids: CASSLEAGNYGYTF. CDR3 nucleotides: TGTGCCAGCAGCTTAGAAGCGGGTAACTATGGCTACACCTTC. The rearrangement links TRBV7-4 to TRBJ1-2; D unresolved. The CDR3 has 14 residues. Trimming removed 1 base at V and 1 base at J, with 7 bases between. The V gene's germline CDR1 is SGHVT and CDR2 SQSDAQ.

V gene TRBV10-1 combines with J gene TRBJ2-2; 12 bases agree with TRBD1. The V segment lost 6 bases and the J segment 6 bases; nucleotides outside the gene matches: 11. The CDR3 totals 17 residues. Per the germline V gene, CDR1 is WNHNN and CDR2 is SYGVQD (reference sequence). The CDR3 loop is CASRDRGQGAKAGELFF. Written as DNA, the CDR3 is TGCGCCAGCAGGGACAGGGGACAGGGGGCCAAGGCCGGGGAGCTGTTTTTT.

CDR3 in amino acids: CASSGTAGQPQHF. Here the CDR3 DNA reads TGTGCCAGCAGTGGGACAGCTGGTCAGCCCCAGCATTTT. V and J are TRBV2 and TRBJ1-5; possible D gene TRBD1, 6 bases. With 4 bases removed from V and 6 bases from J, the gap between germline ends came to 10 bases. Germline V gene lookup returns CDR1 SNHLY and CDR2 FYNNEI. CDR3 size: 13 residues.